These 8 T cell receptor beta chains share one sample of origin, sequenced in a study of T cells after yellow fever vaccination. Using its own MiXCR run on the 5' RACE reads, TCRdb lists one record per CDR3 protein. Here the sample spans 200,000 to 300,000 distinct CDR3 sequences, approximately 6.3% being singletons. The sample consisted of CD4+ T cells sorted from PBMCs, taken on the day of the yellow fever booster vaccination. These receptors were obtained from a man aged 30-40 years who received the YFV17D yellow fever vaccine.

This clonotype was counted at least ten times. This chain uses TRBV20-1 with TRBJ2-3, with D hard to call. The germline V gene encodes CDR1 DFQATT and CDR2 SNEGSKA (reference sequence). The CDR3 is 11 residues long. The CDR3 sequence: CRQSSTDTQYF. CDR3 in DNA: TGCAGACAGTCTAGCACAGATACGCAGTATTTT.

This clonotype occurred many times. V is TRBV9 and J is TRBJ1-1, with 10 positions matching TRBD1. The CDR3 extends over 13 amino acids. V shed 3 bases and J 7 bases; nucleotides not matched to a gene: 3. Germline CDR1 SGDLS, CDR2 YYNGEE. CDR3 amino acids: CASSGGQGVEAFF. CDR3 DNA sequence: TGTGCCAGCAGCGGCGGACAGGGGGTTGAAGCTTTCTTT.

This clonotype was seen only a few times. The CDR3 sequence: CASSGDSFGDTQYF. The CDR3 DNA is TGCGCCAGCAGTGGGGACAGTTTTGGAGATACGCAGTATTTT. This chain connects TRBV5-1 to TRBJ2-3, with 7 bases aligning to TRBD1. Germline V CDR1 and CDR2: SGHRS, YFSETQ. J was trimmed by 5 bases and V by 5 bases; bases with no gene match: 8. This CDR3 is 14 amino acids long.

This clonotype was counted many times. The CDR3 DNA reads as TGTGCCAGCAGCCAGGACAGCCACTGGGGCGGTTCACCCCTCCACTTT. This codes for CASSQDSHWGGSPLHF. V and J are TRBV5-8 and TRBJ1-6; D is possibly TRBD1 (6 bases). Looked up from germline, CDR1 is SGHTS and CDR2 is YDEGEE. The CDR3 contains 16 residues. The V end was cut by 4 bases, the J end by 9 bases, with 20 bases between.

This clonotype was counted many times. The chain employs TRBV7-2 and TRBJ2-7; D is unclear. The CDR3 runs to 14 residues. Trimming removed 1 base from V and 1 base from J, with 8 bases in between. Germline CDR1 is SGHTA and CDR2 is FQGNSA. CDR3 bases: TGTGCCAGCAGCTTAGAAGCCCATTCCTACGAGCAGTACTTC. Encoded protein: CASSLEAHSYEQYF. Using reference TRBV7-2 and TRBJ2-7 for the parts outside the CDR3, the full variable domain is GAGVSQSPSNKVTEKGKDVELRCDPISGHTALYWYRQSLGQGLEFLIYFQGNSAPDKSGLPSDRFSAERTGGSVSTLTIQRTQQEDSAVYLCASSLEAHSYEQYFGPGTRLTVT.

This clonotype was recorded many times. This chain joins TRBV24-1 and TRBJ2-7, with 7 bases fitting TRBD2. CDR1 is KGHDR and CDR2 is SFDVKD in the germline V gene. CDR3 length: 18 amino acids. With 2 bases clipped from V and 7 bases from J, the junction kept 19 bases outside the gene matches. This chain's CDR3 is CATSDYEFGGGPYGEQYF. CDR3 in DNA: TGTGCCACCAGTGATTACGAGTTTGGGGGAGGGCCATATGGGGAGCAGTACTTC.

Only a few counts were recorded for this clonotype. This rearrangement joins TRBV29-1 to TRBJ1-1; 7 nucleotides match TRBD1. V shed 6 bases, J shed 1 base, and the junction held 5 bases outside the gene matches. CDR1 is SQVTM and CDR2 is ANQGSEA in the germline V gene. The CDR3 loop spans 13 amino acids. CDR3 protein: CSVQGQPNTEAFF. CDR3 in DNA: TGCAGCGTCCAGGGACAGCCGAACACTGAAGCTTTCTTT.

Of note for this clonotype: The junction differs from germline at one of its ends, possibly a read error. The V and J genes are TRBV20-1 and TRBJ2-1; 7 nucleotides line up with TRBD2. The CDR3 spans 16 residues. Germline CDR1 is DFQATT and CDR2 is SNEGSKA (reference sequence). In DNA, the CDR3 is TGCTGTGCGACAAAGGATGGGGAGGGCCGCTACAATGAGCAGTTCTTC. Translation gives CCATKDGEGRYNEQFF.